This passage covers 5 T cell receptor beta chains from one sample sequenced in a study of T cell responses to AZD1222 COVID-19 vaccine. TCRdb's table, derived via immunoSEQ multiplex PCR, lists solely in-frame clones and lacks some. The sample records under 150,000 clones, approximately 85% being singletons. The source material was peripheral blood, sampled on day 0 of MenACWY control vaccination. These receptors were collected from an adult in good health.

The chain carries TRBV2 and TRBJ1-4; no definite D call. Trimming shortened V by 10 bases and J by 6 bases, and 15 bases separated the two germline ends. Germline V lookup: CDR1 SNHLY, CDR2 FYNNEI. The length of the CDR3 is 13 residues. For the CDR3, the DNA is TGTGCCATCCCAGGCAAACTGGATGAAAAACTGTTTTTT. This translates into CAIPGKLDEKLFF.

The chain joins TRBV6-5 to TRBJ1-2; 7 nucleotides agree with TRBD1. The V segment lost 7 bases and the J segment 8 bases; nucleotides outside the gene matches: 7. The CDR3 loop spans 12 amino acids. From germline, CDR1 is MNHEY and CDR2 SVGAGI. CDR3 residues: CASTVDREGYTF. The CDR3 region has the DNA TGTGCCAGCACTGTAGACAGGGAAGGCTACACCTTC.

The chain joins TRBV12-3 or TRBV12-4 to TRBJ1-5; no clear D. V gave up 6 bases and J gave up 4 bases, with 10 bases separating them. CDR3 size: 13 residues. CDR3: CASSLLTNQPQHF. CDR3 bases: TGTGCCAGCAGCCTGTTGACGAATCAGCCCCAGCATTTT.

In its sample, this clone was seen once. The chain carries TRBV21-1 and TRBJ2-6. TRBV21-1 is a pseudogene segment. This CDR3 is built from 15 residues. In nucleotides, the CDR3 is TGTGCCAGCAGCAAAGGATCGCTGGGGGCCAACGTCCTGACTTTC. The encoded protein is CASSKGSLGANVLTF.

The rearrangement uses TRBV6-2 or TRBV6-3 and TRBJ1-5, with no clear D. The CDR3 contains 13 residues. Germline CDR1 reads MNHEY; CDR2 reads SVGEGT. V gave up 4 bases and J gave up 3 bases, with 7 bases separating them. For the CDR3, the DNA is TGTGCCAGCAGTTGGGGTTTCAATCAGCCCCAGCATTTT. Translating it yields CASSWGFNQPQHF.